This TCR beta chain stems from a study of blood T cell repertoires in COVID-19. Study-level background: From the United States, Italy and Spain came samples of acute and convalescent COVID-19. T cells, B-cell-depleted T cells, or PBMCs provided the cDNA or gDNA that served as material.

The CDR3 length is 13 residues. V dropped 6 bases and J dropped 1 base, with 9 bases sitting between them. In the original analysis: Amplification of reference gene primers was used by the study to estimate nucleated cell counts. The assay was immunoSEQ multiplex PCR, and TCRdb's table has in-frame clones only and misses some. The V and J calls and the clone size are those of that table, but D and trimming were determined from the DNA. The sample lists fewer than 250,000 clones, approximately 82% seen once, with about 2% in the top ten. This clonotype originated in a woman older than 75 with acute or convalescent COVID-19. The chain joins TRBV12-3 or TRBV12-4 to TRBJ1-1, with D perhaps TRBD1 (5 bases). The sample comprised peripheral blood. The CDR3 region has the DNA TGTGCCAGCAGGTATGGACAGAACACTGAAGCTTTCTTT. This gives the protein CASRYGQNTEAFF.